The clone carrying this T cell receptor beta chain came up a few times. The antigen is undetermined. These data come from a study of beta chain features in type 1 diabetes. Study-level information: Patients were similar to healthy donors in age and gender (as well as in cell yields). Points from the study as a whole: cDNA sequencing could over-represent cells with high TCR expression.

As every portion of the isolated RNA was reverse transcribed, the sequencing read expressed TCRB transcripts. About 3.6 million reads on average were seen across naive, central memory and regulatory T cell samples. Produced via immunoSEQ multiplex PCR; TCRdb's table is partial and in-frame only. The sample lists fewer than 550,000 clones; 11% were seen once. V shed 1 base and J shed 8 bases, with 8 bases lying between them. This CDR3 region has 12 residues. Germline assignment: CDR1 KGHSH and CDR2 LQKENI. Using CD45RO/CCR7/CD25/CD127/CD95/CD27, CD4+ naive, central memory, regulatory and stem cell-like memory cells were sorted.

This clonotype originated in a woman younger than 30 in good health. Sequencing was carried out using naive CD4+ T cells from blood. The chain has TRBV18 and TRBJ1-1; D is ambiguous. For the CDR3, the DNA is TGTGCCAGCTCACCACGGGCCGAAGAAGCTTTCTTT. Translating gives CASSPRAEEAFF.